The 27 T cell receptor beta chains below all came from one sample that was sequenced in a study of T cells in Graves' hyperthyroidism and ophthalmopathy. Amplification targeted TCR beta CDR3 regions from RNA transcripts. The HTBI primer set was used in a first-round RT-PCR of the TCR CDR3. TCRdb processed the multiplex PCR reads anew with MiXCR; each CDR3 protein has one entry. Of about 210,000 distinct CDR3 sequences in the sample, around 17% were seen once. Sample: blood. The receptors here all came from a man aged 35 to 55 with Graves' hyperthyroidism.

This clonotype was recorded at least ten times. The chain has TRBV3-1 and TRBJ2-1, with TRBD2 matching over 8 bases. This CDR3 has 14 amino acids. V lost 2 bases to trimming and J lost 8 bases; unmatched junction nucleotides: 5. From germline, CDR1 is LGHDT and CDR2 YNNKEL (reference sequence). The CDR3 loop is CASSQIAGSDEQFF. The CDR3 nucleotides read TGTGCCAGCAGCCAAATAGCGGGGTCGGATGAGCAGTTCTTC.

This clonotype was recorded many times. The CDR3 region is CASSQAPSSDTDTQYF. The CDR3 region has the DNA TGCGCCAGCAGCCAAGCTCCTAGCTCAGACACAGATACGCAGTATTTT. V usage is TRBV4-1 and J usage is TRBJ2-3; possibly TRBD2 for D (5 bases). CDR3 size: 16 residues. Per the germline V gene, CDR1 is MGHRA and CDR2 is YSYEKL. V was trimmed by 1 base and J by 2 bases, leaving 13 bases between them.

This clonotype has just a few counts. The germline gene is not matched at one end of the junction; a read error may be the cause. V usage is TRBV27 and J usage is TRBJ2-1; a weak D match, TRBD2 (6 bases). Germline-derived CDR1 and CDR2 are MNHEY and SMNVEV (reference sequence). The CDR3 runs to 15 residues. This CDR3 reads CVSSLSEGSYNEQFF. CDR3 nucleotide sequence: TGTGTCAGCAGTTTATCGGAGGGCTCCTACAATGAGCAGTTCTTC.

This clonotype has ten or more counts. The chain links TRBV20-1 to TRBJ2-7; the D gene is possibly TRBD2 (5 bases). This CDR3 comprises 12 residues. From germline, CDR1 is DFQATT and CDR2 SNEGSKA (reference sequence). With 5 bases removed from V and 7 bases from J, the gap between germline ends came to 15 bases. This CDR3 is CSAQIIRGEQYF. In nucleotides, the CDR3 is TGCAGTGCTCAGATAATTCGGGGTGAGCAGTACTTC.

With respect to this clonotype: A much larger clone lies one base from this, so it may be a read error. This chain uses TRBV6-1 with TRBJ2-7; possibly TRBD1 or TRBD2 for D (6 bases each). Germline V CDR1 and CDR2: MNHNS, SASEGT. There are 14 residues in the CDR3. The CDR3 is CGSSENQEGGEQYF. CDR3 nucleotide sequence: TGTGGCAGCAGTGAGAATCAGGAGGGGGGCGAGCAGTACTTC.

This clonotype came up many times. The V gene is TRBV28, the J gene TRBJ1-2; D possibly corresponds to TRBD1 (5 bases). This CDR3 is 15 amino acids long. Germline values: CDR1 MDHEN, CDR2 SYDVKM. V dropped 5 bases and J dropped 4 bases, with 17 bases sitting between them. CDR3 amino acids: CASSIIFDSTYGYTF. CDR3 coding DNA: TGTGCCAGCAGTATCATCTTCGACAGCACCTATGGCTACACCTTC.

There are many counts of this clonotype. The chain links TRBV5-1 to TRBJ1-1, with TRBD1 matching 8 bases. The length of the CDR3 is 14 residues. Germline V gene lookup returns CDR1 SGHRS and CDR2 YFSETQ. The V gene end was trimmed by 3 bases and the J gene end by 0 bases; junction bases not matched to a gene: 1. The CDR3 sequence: CASSWGQVNTEAFF. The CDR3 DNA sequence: TGCGCCAGCAGCTGGGGACAGGTGAACACTGAAGCTTTCTTT.

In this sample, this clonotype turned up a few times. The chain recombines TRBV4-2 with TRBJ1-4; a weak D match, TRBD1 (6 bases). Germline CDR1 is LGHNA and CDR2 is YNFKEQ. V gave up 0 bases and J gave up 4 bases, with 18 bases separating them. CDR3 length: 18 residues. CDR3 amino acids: CASSQDLIWTDFNEKLFF. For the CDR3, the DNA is TGTGCCAGCAGCCAAGATTTGATCTGGACAGACTTTAATGAAAAACTGTTTTTT.

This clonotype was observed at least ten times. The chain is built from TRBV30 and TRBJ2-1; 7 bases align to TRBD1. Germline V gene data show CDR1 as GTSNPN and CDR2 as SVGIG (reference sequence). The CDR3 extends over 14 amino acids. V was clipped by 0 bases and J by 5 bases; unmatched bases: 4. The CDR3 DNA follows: TGTGCCTGGAGTGTAGGGACAGTTAACAATGAGCAGTTCTTC. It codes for CAWSVGTVNNEQFF.

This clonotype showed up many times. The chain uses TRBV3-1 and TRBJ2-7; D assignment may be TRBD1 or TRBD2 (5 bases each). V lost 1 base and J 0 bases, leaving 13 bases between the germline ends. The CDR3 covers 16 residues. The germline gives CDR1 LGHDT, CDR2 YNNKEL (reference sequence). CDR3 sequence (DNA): TGTGCCAGCAGCCAAGCTTCGGCAGGGAGCTCCTACGAGCAGTACTTC. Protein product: CASSQASAGSSYEQYF.

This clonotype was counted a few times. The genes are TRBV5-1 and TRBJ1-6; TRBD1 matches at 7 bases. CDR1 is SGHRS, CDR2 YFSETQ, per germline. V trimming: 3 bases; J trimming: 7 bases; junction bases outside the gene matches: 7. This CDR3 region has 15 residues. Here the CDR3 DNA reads TGCGCCAGCAGCTCGGACGCAGGGGGAAATTCACCCCTCCACTTT. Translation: CASSSDAGGNSPLHF.

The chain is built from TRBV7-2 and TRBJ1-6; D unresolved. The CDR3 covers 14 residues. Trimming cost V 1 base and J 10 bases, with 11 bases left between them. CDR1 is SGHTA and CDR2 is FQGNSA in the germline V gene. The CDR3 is CASSLGVLESPLHF. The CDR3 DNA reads TGTGCCAGCAGCTTAGGGGTGCTAGAATCACCCCTCCACTTT.

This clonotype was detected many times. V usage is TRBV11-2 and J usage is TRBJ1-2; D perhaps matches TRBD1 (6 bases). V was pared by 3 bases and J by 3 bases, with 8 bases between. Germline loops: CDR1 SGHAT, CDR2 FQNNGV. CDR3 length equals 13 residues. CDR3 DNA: TGTGCCAGCAGCTTCGGGGGGCACTATGGCTACACCTTC. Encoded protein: CASSFGGHYGYTF.

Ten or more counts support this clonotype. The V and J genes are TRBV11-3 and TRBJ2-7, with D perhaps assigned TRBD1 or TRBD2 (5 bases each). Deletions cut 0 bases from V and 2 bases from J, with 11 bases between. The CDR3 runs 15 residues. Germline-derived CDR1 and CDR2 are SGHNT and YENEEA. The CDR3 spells CASSLDSGAPYEQYF. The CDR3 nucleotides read TGTGCCAGCAGCTTAGATTCCGGGGCTCCCTACGAGCAGTACTTC.

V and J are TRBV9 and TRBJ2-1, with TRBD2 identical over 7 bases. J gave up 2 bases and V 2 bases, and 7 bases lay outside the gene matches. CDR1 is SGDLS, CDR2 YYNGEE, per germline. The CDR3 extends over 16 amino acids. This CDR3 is CASSVTAGPTYNEQFF. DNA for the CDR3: TGTGCCAGCAGCGTCACAGCGGGGCCGACCTACAATGAGCAGTTCTTC.

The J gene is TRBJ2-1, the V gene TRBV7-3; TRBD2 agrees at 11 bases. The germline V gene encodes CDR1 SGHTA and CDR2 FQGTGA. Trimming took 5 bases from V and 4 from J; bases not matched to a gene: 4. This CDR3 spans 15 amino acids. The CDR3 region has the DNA TGTGCCAGCAGCCGACTAGCGGGGAGATACAATGAGCAGTTCTTC. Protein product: CASSRLAGRYNEQFF.

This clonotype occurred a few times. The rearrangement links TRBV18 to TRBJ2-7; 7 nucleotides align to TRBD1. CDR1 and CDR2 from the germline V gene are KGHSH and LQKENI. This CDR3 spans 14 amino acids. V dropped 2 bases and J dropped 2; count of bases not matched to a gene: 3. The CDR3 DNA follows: TGTGCCAGCTCACCATGGGACAGTACCTACGAGCAGTACTTC. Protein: CASSPWDSTYEQYF.

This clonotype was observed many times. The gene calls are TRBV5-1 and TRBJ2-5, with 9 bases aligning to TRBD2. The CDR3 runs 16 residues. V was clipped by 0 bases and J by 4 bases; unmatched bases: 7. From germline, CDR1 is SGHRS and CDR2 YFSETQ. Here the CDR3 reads CASSLEASGELETQYF. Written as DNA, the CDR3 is TGCGCCAGCAGCTTGGAGGCTAGCGGGGAGCTAGAGACCCAGTACTTC. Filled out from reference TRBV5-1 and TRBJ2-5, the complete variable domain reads KAGVTQTPRYLIKTRGQQVTLSCSPISGHRSVSWYQQTPGQGLQFLFEYFSETQRNKGNFPGRFSGRQFSNSRSEMNVSTLELGDSALYLCASSLEASGELETQYFGPGTRLLVL.

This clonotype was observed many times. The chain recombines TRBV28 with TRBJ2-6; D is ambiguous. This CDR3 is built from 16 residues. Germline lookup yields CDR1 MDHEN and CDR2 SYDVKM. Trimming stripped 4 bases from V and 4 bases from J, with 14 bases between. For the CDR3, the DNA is TGTGCCAGCAGTTCCGCCCCAGGTCTGGGGGCCAACGTCCTGACTTTC. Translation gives CASSSAPGLGANVLTF.

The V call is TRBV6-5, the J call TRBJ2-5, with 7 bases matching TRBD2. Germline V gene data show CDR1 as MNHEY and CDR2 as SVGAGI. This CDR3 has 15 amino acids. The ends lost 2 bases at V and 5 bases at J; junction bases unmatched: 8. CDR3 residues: CASSYLGGGGETQYF. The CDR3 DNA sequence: TGTGCCAGCAGTTACCTTGGCGGGGGAGGGGAGACCCAGTACTTC.

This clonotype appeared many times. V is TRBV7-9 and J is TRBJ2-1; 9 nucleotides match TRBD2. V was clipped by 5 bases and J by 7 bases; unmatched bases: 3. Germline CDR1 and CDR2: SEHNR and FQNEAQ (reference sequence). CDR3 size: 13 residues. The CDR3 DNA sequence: TGTGCCAGCAGCCGACTAGCGGAGAATGAGCAGTTCTTC. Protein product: CASSRLAENEQFF.

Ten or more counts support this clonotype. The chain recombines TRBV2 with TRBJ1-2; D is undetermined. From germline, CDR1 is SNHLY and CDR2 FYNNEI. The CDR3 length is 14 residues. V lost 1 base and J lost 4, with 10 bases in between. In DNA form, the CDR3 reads TGTGCCAGCAGTGAAGAGGATATAGCCTATGGCTACACCTTC. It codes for CASSEEDIAYGYTF.

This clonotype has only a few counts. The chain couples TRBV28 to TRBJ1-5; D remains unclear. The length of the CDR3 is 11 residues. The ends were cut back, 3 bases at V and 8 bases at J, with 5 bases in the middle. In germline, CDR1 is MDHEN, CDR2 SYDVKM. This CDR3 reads CASSFFEPQHF. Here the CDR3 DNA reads TGTGCCAGCAGTTTTTTCGAGCCCCAGCATTTT.

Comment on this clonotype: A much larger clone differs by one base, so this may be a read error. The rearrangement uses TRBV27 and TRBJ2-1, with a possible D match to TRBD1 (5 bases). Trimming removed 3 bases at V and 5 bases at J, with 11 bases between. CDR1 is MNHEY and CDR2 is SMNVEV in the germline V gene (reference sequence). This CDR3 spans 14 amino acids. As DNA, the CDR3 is TGTGCCAGCAGTTTCCCAGGGTCGGACAATGAGCAGTTCTTC. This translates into CASSFPGSDNEQFF.

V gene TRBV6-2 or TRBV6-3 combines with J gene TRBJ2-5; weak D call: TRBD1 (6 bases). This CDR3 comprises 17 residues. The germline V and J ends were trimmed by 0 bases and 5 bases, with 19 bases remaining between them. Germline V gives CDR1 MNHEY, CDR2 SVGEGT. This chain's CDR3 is CASSYSAPGTTGETQYF. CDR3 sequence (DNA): TGTGCCAGCAGTTACTCAGCCCCCGGGACAACGGGGGAGACCCAGTACTTC.

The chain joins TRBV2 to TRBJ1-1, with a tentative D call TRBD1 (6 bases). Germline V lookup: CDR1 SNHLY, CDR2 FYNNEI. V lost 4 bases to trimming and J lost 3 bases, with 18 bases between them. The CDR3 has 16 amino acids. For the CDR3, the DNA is TGTGCCAGCAGTGGGGGACTAGCGGGGGCCTACACTGAAGCTTTCTTT. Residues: CASSGGLAGAYTEAFF.

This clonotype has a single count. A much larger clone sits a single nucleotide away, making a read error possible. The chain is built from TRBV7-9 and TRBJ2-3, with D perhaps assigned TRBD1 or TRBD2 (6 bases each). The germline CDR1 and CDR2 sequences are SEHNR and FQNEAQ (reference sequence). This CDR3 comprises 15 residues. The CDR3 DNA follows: TGTGCCAGCAGCTCCTCGGGGGCCAGCATAGATACGCAGTATTTT. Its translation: CASSSSGASIDTQYF.